This record concerns one T cell receptor beta chain sequence. The data derive from a study of blood T cell repertoires in COVID-19. Clones were read by immunoSEQ multiplex PCR, and TCRdb kept only the in-frame ones, dropping some. The sample records 250,000 or so clones, 80% to 85% being singletons. CDR1 is MDHEN, CDR2 SYDVKM, per germline. With 2 bases clipped from V and 3 bases from J, the junction kept 8 bases outside the gene matches. The CDR3 is made up of 16 amino acids. The sequenced material came from PBMCs or T cells enriched from blood (not recorded which). The TCR was taken from a middle-aged man who had recovered from COVID-19. The J gene is TRBJ2-7, the V gene TRBV28; 9 bases are shared with TRBD2. In nucleotides, the CDR3 is TGTGCCAGCAGTTTACAGGCGGGAGGGCCCCTCTACGAGCAGTACTTC. Its protein product is CASSLQAGGPLYEQYF.